This T cell receptor (beta chain) was sequenced for a study of shared clonotypes between healthy human individuals. Whole-study context: Plates per donor: three CD4 naive, three CD4 memory, two CD8 naive, one CD8 memory.

As originally analysed: There were no quality scores in the junction-only immunoSEQ sequences, so filtering differed. Repertoires were generated with immunoSEQ multiplex PCR, while TCRdb's copy carries only in-frame clones and drops some. V and J calls plus clone size are reproduced from that table; the DNA served to infer D and trimming. The sample records just over 2,000,000 clones, approximately 95% being singletons. Germline lookup yields CDR1 SNHLY and CDR2 FYNNEI. V lost 2 bases to trimming and J lost 3 bases; unmatched junction nucleotides: 6. The CDR3 spans 16 residues. Sample: naive CD4+ T cells sorted from blood. Subset specified: CD45RA+ positively selected. The TCR was taken from a young man in good health. V is TRBV2 and J is TRBJ2-3, with 9 bases lining up with TRBD2. CDR3 DNA: TGTGCCAGCAGTGAACGGGCGGGAGGGCAGACAGATACGCAGTATTTT. Protein product: CASSERAGGQTDTQYF.